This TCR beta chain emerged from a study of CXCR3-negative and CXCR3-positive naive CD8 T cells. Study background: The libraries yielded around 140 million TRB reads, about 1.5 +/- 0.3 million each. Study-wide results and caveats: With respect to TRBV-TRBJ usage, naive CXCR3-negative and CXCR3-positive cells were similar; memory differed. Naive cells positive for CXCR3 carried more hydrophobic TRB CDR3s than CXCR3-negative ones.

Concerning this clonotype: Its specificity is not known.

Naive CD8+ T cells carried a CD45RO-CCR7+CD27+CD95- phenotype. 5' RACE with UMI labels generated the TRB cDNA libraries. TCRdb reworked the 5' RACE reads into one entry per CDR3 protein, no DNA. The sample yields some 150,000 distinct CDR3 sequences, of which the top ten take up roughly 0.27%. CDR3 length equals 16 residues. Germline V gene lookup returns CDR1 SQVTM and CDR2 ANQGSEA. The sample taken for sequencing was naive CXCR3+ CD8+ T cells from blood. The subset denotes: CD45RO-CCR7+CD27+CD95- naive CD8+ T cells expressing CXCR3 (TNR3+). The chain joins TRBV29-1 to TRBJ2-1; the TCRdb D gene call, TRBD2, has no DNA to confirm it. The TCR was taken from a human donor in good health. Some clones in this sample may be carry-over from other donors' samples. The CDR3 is CSVILAGGISYNEQFF.